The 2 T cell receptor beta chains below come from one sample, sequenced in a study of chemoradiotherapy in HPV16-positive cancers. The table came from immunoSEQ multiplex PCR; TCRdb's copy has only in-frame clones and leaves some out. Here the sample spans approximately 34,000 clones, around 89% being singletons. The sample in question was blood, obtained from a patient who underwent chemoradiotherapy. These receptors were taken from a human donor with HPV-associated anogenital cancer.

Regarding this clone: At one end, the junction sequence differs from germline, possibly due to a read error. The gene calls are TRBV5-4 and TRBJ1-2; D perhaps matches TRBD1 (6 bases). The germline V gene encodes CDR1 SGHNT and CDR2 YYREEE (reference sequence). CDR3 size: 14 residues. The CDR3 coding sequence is TGTGCCAGCAGCTTTGCGGGGGCGAAATATGGCCACACCTTC. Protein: CASSFAGAKYGHTF.

The CDR3 nucleotides are TGCAGTGCTAGTCGGGCTCAAGGCTACACCTTC. It specifies CSASRAQGYTF. V is TRBV20-1 and J is TRBJ1-2; D remains ambiguous. The CDR3 extends over 11 amino acids. Germline V gives CDR1 DFQATT, CDR2 SNEGSKA (reference sequence). V dropped 3 bases and J dropped 8 bases, with 10 bases sitting between them.